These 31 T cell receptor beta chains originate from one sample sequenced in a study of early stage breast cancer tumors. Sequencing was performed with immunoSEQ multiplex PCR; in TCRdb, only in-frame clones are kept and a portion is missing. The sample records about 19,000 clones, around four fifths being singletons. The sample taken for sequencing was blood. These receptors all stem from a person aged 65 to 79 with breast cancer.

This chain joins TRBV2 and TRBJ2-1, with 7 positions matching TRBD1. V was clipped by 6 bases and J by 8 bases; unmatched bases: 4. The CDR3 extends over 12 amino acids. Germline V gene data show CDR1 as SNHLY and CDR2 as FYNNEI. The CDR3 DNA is TGTGCCAGCAGGCCCACAGGGGATGAGCAGTTCTTC. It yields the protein CASRPTGDEQFF.

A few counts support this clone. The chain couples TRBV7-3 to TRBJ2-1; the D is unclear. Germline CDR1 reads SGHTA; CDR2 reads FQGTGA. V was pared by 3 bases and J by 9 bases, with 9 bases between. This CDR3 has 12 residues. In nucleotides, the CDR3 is TGTGCCAGCAGCTTTGGGCAGTCTGAGCAGTTCTTC. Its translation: CASSFGQSEQFF.

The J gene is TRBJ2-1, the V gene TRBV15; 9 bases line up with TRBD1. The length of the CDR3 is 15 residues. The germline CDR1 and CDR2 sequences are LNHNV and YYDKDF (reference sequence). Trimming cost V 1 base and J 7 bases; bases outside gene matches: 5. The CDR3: CATSRGGQGTNEQFF. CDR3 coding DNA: TGTGCCACCAGCAGAGGCGGACAGGGGACAAATGAGCAGTTCTTC.

The CDR3 DNA reads TGTGCCATCAGCACAGGGCGGGTCACAGATACGCAGTATTTT. It encodes CAISTGRVTDTQYF. The rearrangement joins TRBV10-3 to TRBJ2-3, with D possibly matching TRBD1 (6 bases). The V end was cut by 6 bases, the J end by 2 bases, with 12 bases between. Germline CDR1 is ENHRY and CDR2 is SYGVKD. This CDR3 spans 14 amino acids.

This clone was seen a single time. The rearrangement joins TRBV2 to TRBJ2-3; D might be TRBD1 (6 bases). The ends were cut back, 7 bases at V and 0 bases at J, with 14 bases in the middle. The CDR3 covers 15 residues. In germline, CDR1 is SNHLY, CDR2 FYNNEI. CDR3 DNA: TGTGCCAGCACCCGAGGACAGCAAAGCACAGATACGCAGTATTTT. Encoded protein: CASTRGQQSTDTQYF.

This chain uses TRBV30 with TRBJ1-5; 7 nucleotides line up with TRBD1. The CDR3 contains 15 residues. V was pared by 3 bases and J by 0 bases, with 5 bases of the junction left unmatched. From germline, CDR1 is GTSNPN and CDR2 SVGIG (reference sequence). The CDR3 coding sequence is TGTGCCTGGAGCGGGGGACAGAATAGCAATCAGCCCCAGCATTTT. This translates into CAWSGGQNSNQPQHF.

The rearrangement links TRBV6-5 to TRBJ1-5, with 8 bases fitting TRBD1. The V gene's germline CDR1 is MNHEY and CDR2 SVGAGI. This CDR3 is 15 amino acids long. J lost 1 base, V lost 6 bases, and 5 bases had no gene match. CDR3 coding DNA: TGTGCCAGCAGCTCGGACAGGGCGAGCAATCAGCCCCAGCATTTT. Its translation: CASSSDRASNQPQHF.

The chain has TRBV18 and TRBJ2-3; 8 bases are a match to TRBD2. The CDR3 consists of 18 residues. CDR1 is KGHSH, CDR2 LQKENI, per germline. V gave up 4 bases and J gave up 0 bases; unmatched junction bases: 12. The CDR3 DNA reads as TGTGCCAGCTCACTCTTCGCGGGGGGAACCCCTAGCACAGATACGCAGTATTTT. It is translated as CASSLFAGGTPSTDTQYF.

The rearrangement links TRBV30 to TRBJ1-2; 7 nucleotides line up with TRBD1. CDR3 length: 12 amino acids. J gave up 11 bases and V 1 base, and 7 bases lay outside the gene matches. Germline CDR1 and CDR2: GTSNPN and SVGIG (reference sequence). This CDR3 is CAWSAQTGPYTF. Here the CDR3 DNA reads TGTGCCTGGAGTGCACAGACAGGGCCTTACACCTTC.

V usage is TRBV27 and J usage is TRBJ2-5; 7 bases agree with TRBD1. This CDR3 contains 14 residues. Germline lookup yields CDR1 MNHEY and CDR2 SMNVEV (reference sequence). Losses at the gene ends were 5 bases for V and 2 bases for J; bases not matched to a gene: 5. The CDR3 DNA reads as TGTGCCAGCAGTCCCCGGGACAGACAAGAGACCCAGTACTTC. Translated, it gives CASSPRDRQETQYF.

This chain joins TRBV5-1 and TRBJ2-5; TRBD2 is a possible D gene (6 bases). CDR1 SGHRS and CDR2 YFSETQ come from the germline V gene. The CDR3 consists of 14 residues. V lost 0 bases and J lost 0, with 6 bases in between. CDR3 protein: CASSLGGDQETQYF. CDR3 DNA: TGCGCCAGCAGCTTGGGCGGGGACCAAGAGACCCAGTACTTC.

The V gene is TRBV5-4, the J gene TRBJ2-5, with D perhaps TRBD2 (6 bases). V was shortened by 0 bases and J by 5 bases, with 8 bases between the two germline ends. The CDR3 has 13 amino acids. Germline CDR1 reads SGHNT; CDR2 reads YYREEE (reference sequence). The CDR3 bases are TGTGCCAGCAGCTTGGCCGCGGGGGAGACCCAGTACTTC. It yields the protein CASSLAAGETQYF.

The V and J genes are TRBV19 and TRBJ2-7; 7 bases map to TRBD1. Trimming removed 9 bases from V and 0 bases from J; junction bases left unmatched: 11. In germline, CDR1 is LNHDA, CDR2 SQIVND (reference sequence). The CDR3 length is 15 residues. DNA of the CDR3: TGTGCCAGCACGCCAGGGACAGCAAACTCCTACGAGCAGTACTTC. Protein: CASTPGTANSYEQYF.

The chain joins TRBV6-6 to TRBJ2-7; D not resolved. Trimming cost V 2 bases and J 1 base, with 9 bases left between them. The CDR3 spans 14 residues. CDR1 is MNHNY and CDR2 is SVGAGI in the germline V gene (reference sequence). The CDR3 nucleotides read TGTGCCAGCAGTTACCCGGCGGTATCCTACGAGCAGTACTTC. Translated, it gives CASSYPAVSYEQYF.

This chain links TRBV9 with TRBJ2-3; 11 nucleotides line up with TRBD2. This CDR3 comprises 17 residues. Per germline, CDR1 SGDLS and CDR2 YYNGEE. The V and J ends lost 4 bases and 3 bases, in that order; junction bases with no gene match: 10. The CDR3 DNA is TGTGCCAGCAGCCTAACAACTAGCGGGGGCCGTACAGATACGCAGTATTTT. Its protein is CASSLTTSGGRTDTQYF.

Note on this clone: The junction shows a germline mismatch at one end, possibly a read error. The CDR3: CASSLEIGLAGPVKDF. CDR3 DNA: TGTGCCAGCAGCTTAGAGATTGGACTAGCGGGTCCCGTAAAGGATTTT. This chain joins TRBV7-9 and TRBJ2-3; TRBD2 agrees at 11 bases. Germline lookup yields CDR1 SEHNR and CDR2 FQNEAQ (reference sequence). This CDR3 has 16 residues.

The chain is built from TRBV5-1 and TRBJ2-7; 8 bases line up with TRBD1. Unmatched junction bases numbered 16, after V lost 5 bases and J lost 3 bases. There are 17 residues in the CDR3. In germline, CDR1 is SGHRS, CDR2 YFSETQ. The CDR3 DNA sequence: TGCGCCAGCAGTTCGGGGTACCCCGGGACAGGACGCTACGAGCAGTACTTC. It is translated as CASSSGYPGTGRYEQYF.

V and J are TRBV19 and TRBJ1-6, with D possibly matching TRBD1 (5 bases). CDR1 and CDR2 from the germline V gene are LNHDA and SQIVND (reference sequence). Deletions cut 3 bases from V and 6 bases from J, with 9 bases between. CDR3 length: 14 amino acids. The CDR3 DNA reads TGTGCCAGTAGTATTGAGGACACTAATTCACCCCTCCACTTT. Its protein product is CASSIEDTNSPLHF.

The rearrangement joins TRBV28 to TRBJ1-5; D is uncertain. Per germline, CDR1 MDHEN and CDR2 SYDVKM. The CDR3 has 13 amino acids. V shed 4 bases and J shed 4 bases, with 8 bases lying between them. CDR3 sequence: CASSWQANQPQHF. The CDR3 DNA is TGTGCCAGCAGTTGGCAGGCAAATCAGCCCCAGCATTTT.

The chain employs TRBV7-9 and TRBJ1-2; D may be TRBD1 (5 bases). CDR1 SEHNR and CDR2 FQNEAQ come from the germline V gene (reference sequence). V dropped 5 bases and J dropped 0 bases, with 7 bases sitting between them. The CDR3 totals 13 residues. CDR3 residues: CASSPRANYGYTF. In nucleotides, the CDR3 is TGTGCCAGCAGCCCCAGGGCTAACTATGGCTACACCTTC.

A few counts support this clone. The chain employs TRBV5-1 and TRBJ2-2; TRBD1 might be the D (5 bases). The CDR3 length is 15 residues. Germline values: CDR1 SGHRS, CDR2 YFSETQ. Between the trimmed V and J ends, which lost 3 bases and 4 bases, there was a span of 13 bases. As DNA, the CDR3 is TGCGCCAGCAGCTCGGCCCGACAGAGCACCGGGGAGCTGTTTTTT. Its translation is CASSSARQSTGELFF.

The CDR3, as DNA: TGTGCCAGCTCACCACTACAGGAGTCCGAGCAGTACTTC. This sequence encodes CASSPLQESEQYF. The V gene is TRBV18, the J gene TRBJ2-7; D might be TRBD1 (5 bases). V lost 1 base to trimming and J lost 6 bases, with 10 bases between them. The CDR3 spans 13 residues. Germline values: CDR1 KGHSH, CDR2 LQKENI.

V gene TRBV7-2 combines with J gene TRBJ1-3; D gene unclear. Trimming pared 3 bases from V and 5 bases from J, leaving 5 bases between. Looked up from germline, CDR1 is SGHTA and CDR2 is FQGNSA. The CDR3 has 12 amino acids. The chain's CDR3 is CASSLSRNTIYF. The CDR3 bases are TGTGCCAGCAGCTTGAGTAGAAACACCATATATTTT. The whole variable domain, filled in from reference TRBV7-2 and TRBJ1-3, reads GAGVSQSPSNKVTEKGKDVELRCDPISGHTALYWYRQSLGQGLEFLIYFQGNSAPDKSGLPSDRFSAERTGGSVSTLTIQRTQQEDSAVYLCASSLSRNTIYFGEGSWLTVV.

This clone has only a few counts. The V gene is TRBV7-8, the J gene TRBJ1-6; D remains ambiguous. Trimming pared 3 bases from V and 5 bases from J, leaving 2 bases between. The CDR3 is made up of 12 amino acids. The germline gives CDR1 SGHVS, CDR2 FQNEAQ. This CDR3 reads CASSFDNSPLHF. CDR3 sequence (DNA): TGTGCCAGCAGCTTCGATAATTCACCCCTCCACTTT.

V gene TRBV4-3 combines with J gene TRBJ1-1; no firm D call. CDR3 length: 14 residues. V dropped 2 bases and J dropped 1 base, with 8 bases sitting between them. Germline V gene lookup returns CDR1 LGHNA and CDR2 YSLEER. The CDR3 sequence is CASSQFPGNTEAFF. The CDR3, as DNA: TGCGCCAGCAGCCAATTCCCCGGGAACACTGAAGCTTTCTTT.

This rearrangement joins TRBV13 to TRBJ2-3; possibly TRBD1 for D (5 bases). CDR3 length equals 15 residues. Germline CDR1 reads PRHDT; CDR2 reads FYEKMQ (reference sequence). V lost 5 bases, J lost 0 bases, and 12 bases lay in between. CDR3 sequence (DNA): TGTGCCAGCAGCCACAAAGGGGCGAGCACAGATACGCAGTATTTT. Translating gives CASSHKGASTDTQYF.

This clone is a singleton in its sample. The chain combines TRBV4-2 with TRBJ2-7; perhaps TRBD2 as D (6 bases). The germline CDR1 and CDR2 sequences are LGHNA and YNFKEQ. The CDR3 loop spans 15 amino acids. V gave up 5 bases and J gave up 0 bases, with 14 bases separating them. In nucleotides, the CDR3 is TGTGCCAGCAGCTTAGGAGTGACTAGCTCCTACGAGCAGTACTTC. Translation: CASSLGVTSSYEQYF.

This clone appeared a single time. The CDR3 region has the DNA TGTGCCAGCAGTAGAGGGGCTAGCGGGGGCCGTCGGAGAGCAGATACGCAGTATTTT. Protein: CASSRGASGGRRRADTQYF. The chain combines TRBV9 with TRBJ2-3; 10 nucleotides match TRBD2. V shed 5 bases and J 4 bases; nucleotides not matched to a gene: 19. The CDR3 runs 19 residues. Germline loops: CDR1 SGDLS, CDR2 YYNGEE.

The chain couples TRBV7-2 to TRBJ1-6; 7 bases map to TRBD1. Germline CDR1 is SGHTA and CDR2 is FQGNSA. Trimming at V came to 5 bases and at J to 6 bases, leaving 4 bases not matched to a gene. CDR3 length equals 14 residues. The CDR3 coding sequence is TGTGCCAGCAGCCTGGGACAGCCTAATTCACCCCTCCACTTT. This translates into CASSLGQPNSPLHF.

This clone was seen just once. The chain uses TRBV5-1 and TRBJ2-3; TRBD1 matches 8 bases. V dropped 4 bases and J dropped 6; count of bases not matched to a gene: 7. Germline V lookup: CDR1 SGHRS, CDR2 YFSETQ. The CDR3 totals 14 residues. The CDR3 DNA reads TGCGCCAGCAGCCCACAGGGGGTTCCCGATACGCAGTATTTT. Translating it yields CASSPQGVPDTQYF.

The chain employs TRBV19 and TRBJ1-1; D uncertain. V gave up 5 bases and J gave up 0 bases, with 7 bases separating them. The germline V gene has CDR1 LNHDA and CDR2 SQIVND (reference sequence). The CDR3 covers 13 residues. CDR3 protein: CASSRQMNTEAFF. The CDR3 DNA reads TGTGCCAGTAGTCGTCAGATGAACACTGAAGCTTTCTTT.